This T cell receptor (beta chain) comes out of a study of T-cell reconstitution after alpha-beta-depleted transplantation in children (dated by TCRdb to 2016 to 2018). As for the study more broadly: T-cell immune reconstitution after TCRalphabeta/CD19-depleted allogeneic hematopoietic cell transplantation in children was quantitatively tracked in the study by means of TCR repertoire profiling.

The intended sense of this specimen's treatment or condition label: allogeneic hematopoietic cell transplantation with graft depleted of TCRalphabeta T cells and CD19 B cells. TCRalphabeta/CD19-depleted allogeneic hematopoietic cell grafts were given to the transplant recipients, all of whom were children. The investigation overall reported the following: Over the following months the frequencies of hyperexpanded clones went down, and after one year T-cell counts and TCRbeta diversity were mostly credited to newly produced T cells. The apparently early alphabetaT-cell count recovery about two months after transplant was reportedly dependent on only several hundred rapidly expanded clones derived from non-depleted graft cells. In some patients, high TCRbeta diversity at day 60 was attributed to recipient T cells and intrathymic progenitors that had survived conditioning.

This clonotype has ten or more counts. Its antigen is still unknown. Per-nucleotide qualities are absent, and no much larger clonotype sits a single base away. Libraries came from PCR. Sequencer: Illumina HiSeq 2500. To normalize quantification of the TCRbeta repertoire, the TCR libraries were built with molecular barcoding that relied on unique molecular identifiers. The raw public data were reprocessed by TCRdb itself: fastp quality trimming at Q25, MiXCR clonotype calling, in-frame beta chains only. Entries are consolidated by CDR3 protein sequence, retaining the most common genes and DNA. The sample table holds about 230,000 distinct CDR3 sequences, of which approximately 10% were seen once. The ten largest clones add up to about 30% of the sample. From its cysteine to its phenylalanine, the CDR3 spans 13 amino acids. Just CDR3 DNA is preserved here, 39 bases in frame from base 1. Trimming removed 5 bases from V and 5 bases from J; the gene matches leave 3 bases unexplained. From a lookup of the germline V gene, CDR1 and CDR2 are MDHEN and SYDVKM.

The material sequenced was PBMCs, taken before TCRalphabeta/CD19-depleted stem cell transplant. The chain joins TRBV28 to TRBJ2-4, with 7 bases aligning to TRBD1. This receptor was obtained from a child less than two years old with acute myeloid leukemia, due to receive a stem cell transplant. The CDR3 protein sequence reads: CASSRGLENIQYF. The DNA is as follows: TGTGCCAGCAGTAGGGGGCTCGAAAACATTCAGTACTTC.